This TCR beta chain was profiled in a study of T cell repertoires in cytomegalovirus infection. Turning to the study itself: Both recently identified HLA-C-restricted and well-studied HLA-B-restricted CMV epitopes were used in the study. Based on public TCR beta signatures, there were indications of CMV infection and of a matching HLA type.

General study points: CMV-specific TCR beta clonotypes restricted by HLA-C were the ones dominating the ex vivo response. Identification of carriers of CMV plus the relevant HLA was achieved through cumulative public TCR beta family frequency.

Via MiXCR, TCRdb re-called the reads, giving one row per CDR3 protein. Of 700,000 to 850,000 distinct CDR3 sequences listed, 30% to 35% were seen once; the top ten hold around 12%. In its sample, this clonotype was seen many times. Its antigen is not known. Trimming stripped 6 bases from V and 3 bases from J, with 13 bases between. Germline V CDR1 and CDR2: MNHNY, SVGAGI (reference sequence). The CDR3 spans 14 residues. This TCR derives from a human donor in good health (CMV status not recorded). Some clones in this sample may be carry-over from other donors' samples. This material consisted of cultured CD8+ T cells from PBMCs, taken from culture after CMV antigen stimulation. The chain is built from TRBV6-6 and TRBJ2-3; TRBD2 is a possible D gene (6 bases). CDR3 protein: CASREISGTDTQYF. For the CDR3, the DNA is TGTGCCAGCAGGGAAATCAGCGGGACAGATACGCAGTATTTT.